Sequencing of this TCR beta chain was carried out in a study of technical replicates of blood from a few donors. The CDR3 runs to 15 residues. V shed 1 base and J shed 1 base, with 8 bases lying between them. Germline V lookup: CDR1 SGHAT, CDR2 FQNNGV. To note about this clone: Other DNA sequences from this sample encode an identical CDR3 as well.

This table comes from immunoSEQ multiplex PCR, and its TCRdb copy is limited to in-frame clones, with some not included. This table holds about 84,000 clones, around 97% found once. This TCR came from a human donor in good health. J is TRBJ2-1 and V is TRBV11-2, with D possibly TRBD2 on 6 matching bases. Sequencing used T cells isolated from PBMCs. CDR3 sequence: CASSLVGGSYNEQFF. CDR3 bases: TGTGCCAGCAGCTTAGTCGGGGGTTCCTACAATGAGCAGTTCTTC. Full variable domain (outside the CDR3, taken from reference TRBV11-2 and TRBJ2-1): EAGVAQSPRYKIIEKRQSVAFWCNPISGHATLYWYQQILGQGPKLLIQFQNNGVVDDSQLPKDRFSAERLKGVDSTLKIQPAKLEDSAVYLCASSLVGGSYNEQFFGPGTRLTVL.